This TCR beta chain was identified during a study of blood T cell repertoires in COVID-19. In the authors' workflow: Reference gene primer amplification gave nucleated cell count estimates. Libraries were prepared by immunoSEQ multiplex PCR; TCRdb keeps only in-frame clonotypes and omits some of them. D and trimming come from the DNA, and the V and J calls and clone size come from that table. The table includes 400,000 to 500,000 clones, roughly 84% detected once. Residents of about two dozen US areas, aged about 18 to 95 years, made up the participants. Categorization into cohorts depended on clinical history that participants reported. The V gene lost 4 bases and the J gene lost 2 bases, with 16 bases spanning the gap. The germline CDR1 and CDR2 sequences are MDHEN and SYDVKM. The length of the CDR3 is 16 residues.

The clonotype comes from a woman between 18 and 29 years old who had been exposed to COVID-19. V usage is TRBV28 and J usage is TRBJ2-3, with a weak D call TRBD2 (6 bases). The source material was PBMCs or T cells enriched from blood (not recorded which). The CDR3 protein is CASSSLIAEITDTQYF. The CDR3 DNA sequence: TGTGCCAGCAGTTCCCTGATAGCGGAGATCACAGATACGCAGTATTTT.